The 29 T cell receptor beta chains reported below all come from one sample, sequenced in a study of T cell changes during pregnancy in multiple sclerosis. The table came from immunoSEQ multiplex PCR; TCRdb's copy has only in-frame clones and leaves some out. The sample shows 30,000 to 45,000 clones, about 91% of them seen only once. This specimen consisted of CD4+ T cells from peripheral blood mononuclear cells, obtained after pregnancy. These receptors all come from a female donor with multiple sclerosis, enrolled in a pregnancy study.

The chain uses TRBV11-2 and TRBJ2-3; perhaps TRBD2 as D (6 bases). CDR1 SGHAT and CDR2 FQNNGV come from the germline V gene. Trimming left V 5 bases short and J 3 bases short, with 12 bases between. There are 14 residues in the CDR3. CDR3 sequence (DNA): TGTGCCAGCAGCCCGATGGGAGGAACAGATACGCAGTATTTT. Translating it yields CASSPMGGTDTQYF.

J is TRBJ2-3 and V is TRBV7-7; a weak D match, TRBD2 (6 bases). The CDR3 length is 14 residues. V dropped 5 bases and J dropped 6 bases, with 15 bases sitting between them. CDR1 is SSHAT and CDR2 is FNYEAQ in the germline V gene (reference sequence). CDR3 protein: CASSPPGSGDTQYF. The CDR3, as DNA: TGTGCCAGCAGCCCTCCCGGGAGTGGGGATACGCAGTATTTT.

The genes are TRBV29-1 and TRBJ1-2; D gene ambiguous. This CDR3 has 12 residues. Germline CDR1 SQVTM, CDR2 ANQGSEA. V was pared by 3 bases and J by 3 bases, with 8 bases between. CDR3 in DNA: TGCAGCGTTGAGCGGGCTTACTATGGCTACACCTTC. Translated, it gives CSVERAYYGYTF.

The rearrangement links TRBV7-8 to TRBJ1-5, with D possibly matching TRBD1 (5 bases). This CDR3 has 13 amino acids. CDR1 SGHVS and CDR2 FQNEAQ come from the germline V gene. V shed 5 bases and J shed 5 bases, with 10 bases lying between them. This CDR3 is CASSIDSYQPQHF. The CDR3 region has the DNA TGTGCCAGCAGCATAGACAGTTATCAGCCCCAGCATTTT.

This chain uses TRBV7-9 with TRBJ1-4; TRBD1 matches 8 bases. Trimming removed 5 bases from V and 0 bases from J; junction bases left unmatched: 11. CDR1 SEHNR and CDR2 FQNEAQ come from the germline V gene (reference sequence). The CDR3 spans 18 residues. CDR3 loop: CASSAGRDRKTTNEKLFF. DNA for the CDR3: TGTGCCAGCAGCGCAGGCCGGGACAGGAAAACAACTAATGAAAAACTGTTTTTT.

V usage is TRBV30 and J usage is TRBJ1-1, with D tentatively TRBD1 (6 bases). This CDR3 has 13 residues. V was pared by 2 bases and J by 5 bases, with 12 bases between. Looked up from germline, CDR1 is GTSNPN and CDR2 is SVGIG (reference sequence). The CDR3 loop reads CAWSRQGSTEAFF. In DNA, the CDR3 is TGTGCCTGGAGTAGGCAGGGGTCGACTGAAGCTTTCTTT. Using reference TRBV30 and TRBJ1-1 for the parts outside the CDR3, the full variable domain is SQTIHQWPATLVQPVGSPLSLECTVEGTSNPNLYWYRQAAGRGLQLLFYSVGIGQISSEVPQNLSASRPQDRQFILSSKKLLLSDSGFYLCAWSRQGSTEAFFGQGTRLTVV.

V usage is TRBV6-6 and J usage is TRBJ2-7; D is perhaps TRBD1 (5 bases). Germline V gene lookup returns CDR1 MNHNY and CDR2 SVGAGI (reference sequence). Trimming removed 9 bases from V and 2 bases from J, with 17 bases in between. This CDR3 contains 14 residues. The CDR3: CASHDSRPPYEQYF. Written as DNA, the CDR3 is TGTGCCAGTCACGACAGTCGGCCCCCCTACGAGCAGTACTTC.

The rearrangement links TRBV5-4 to TRBJ2-3; possibly TRBD1 for D (6 bases). The CDR3 extends over 13 amino acids. V lost 0 bases, J lost 9 bases, and 11 bases lay in between. Germline V lookup: CDR1 SGHNT, CDR2 YYREEE (reference sequence). This CDR3 is CASSLGDQGTQYF. DNA for the CDR3: TGTGCCAGCAGCTTGGGGGATCAGGGGACGCAGTATTTT.

The rearrangement joins TRBV9 to TRBJ2-5; TRBD2 agrees at 7 bases. CDR1 and CDR2 (germline): SGDLS, YYNGEE. The CDR3 is 14 amino acids. Trimming took 3 bases from V and 7 from J; bases not matched to a gene: 9. In DNA form, the CDR3 reads TGTGCCAGCAGCGGACGACGGGGGGTAGGGACCCAGTACTTC. Encoded protein: CASSGRRGVGTQYF.

CDR3 sequence: CASSLYGREGIVNQPQHF. CDR3 sequence (DNA): TGCGCCAGCAGCTTGTACGGCAGGGAGGGTATCGTCAATCAGCCCCAGCATTTT. J is TRBJ1-5 and V is TRBV5-1; tentatively, D is TRBD1 (5 bases). CDR1 and CDR2 from the germline V gene are SGHRS and YFSETQ. Trimming removed 1 base at V and 3 bases at J, with 20 bases between. The CDR3 spans 18 residues.

The rearrangement uses TRBV5-4 and TRBJ2-3; 8 bases map to TRBD1. This CDR3 is 14 amino acids long. CDR1 is SGHNT, CDR2 YYREEE, per germline (reference sequence). Unmatched junction bases numbered 3, after V lost 0 bases and J lost 6 bases. Here the CDR3 DNA reads TGTGCCAGCAGCTTGGGGACAGGGAGGGATACGCAGTATTTT. Translation gives CASSLGTGRDTQYF.

V gene TRBV11-1 combines with J gene TRBJ1-1, with D perhaps TRBD1 (6 bases). The CDR3 is made up of 15 amino acids. Germline values: CDR1 SGHAT, CDR2 FQDESV (reference sequence). The V gene lost 8 bases and the J gene lost 0 bases, with 16 bases spanning the gap. CDR3 region: CASEKGEGMNTEAFF. CDR3 sequence (DNA): TGTGCCAGCGAAAAGGGGGAGGGGATGAACACTGAAGCTTTCTTT.

This sequence joins TRBV11-2 and TRBJ2-1; D possibly corresponds to TRBD1 (5 bases). The CDR3 runs 17 residues. Trimming took 5 bases from V and 6 from J, leaving 23 bases between them. Germline V lookup: CDR1 SGHAT, CDR2 FQNNGV. CDR3 protein: CASSQRKVAGKSNEQFF. CDR3 sequence (DNA): TGTGCCAGCAGCCAGAGAAAAGTGGCAGGGAAAAGCAATGAGCAGTTCTTC. The full variable domain, completed using reference TRBV11-2 and TRBJ2-1, is EAGVAQSPRYKIIEKRQSVAFWCNPISGHATLYWYQQILGQGPKLLIQFQNNGVVDDSQLPKDRFSAERLKGVDSTLKIQPAKLEDSAVYLCASSQRKVAGKSNEQFFGPGTRLTVL.

The sample holds a few counts of this clone. The CDR3 loop is CSVDKGAEAFF. The CDR3 DNA reads TGCAGCGTTGATAAGGGGGCTGAAGCTTTCTTT. This rearrangement joins TRBV29-1 to TRBJ1-1, with D possibly being TRBD1 (6 bases). The V end lost 3 bases, the J end lost 6 bases, and 8 bases lay between the germline ends. CDR1 and CDR2 from the germline V gene are SQVTM and ANQGSEA. The CDR3 loop spans 11 amino acids.

The CDR3 DNA reads as TGTGCCAGCAGCCCGGGGGGGGGCTCTGGGGCCAACGTCCTGACTTTC. Translation gives CASSPGGGSGANVLTF. The chain has TRBV7-3 and TRBJ2-6, with 8 bases lining up with TRBD2. From germline, CDR1 is SGHTA and CDR2 FQGTGA. With 5 bases clipped from V and 0 bases from J, the junction kept 3 bases outside the gene matches. The CDR3 consists of 16 residues.

The chain links TRBV29-1 to TRBJ1-3, with a weak D call TRBD1 (5 bases). CDR3 size: 17 residues. Trimming stripped 0 bases from V and 2 bases from J, with 17 bases between. The germline V gene has CDR1 SQVTM and CDR2 ANQGSEA. In DNA form, the CDR3 reads TGCAGCGTTGAAGATCAAGGGGCCCTTATCACTGGAAACACCATATATTTT. This translates into CSVEDQGALITGNTIYF.

J is TRBJ1-2 and V is TRBV7-2, with D possibly TRBD1 on 5 matching bases. Germline CDR1 SGHTA, CDR2 FQGNSA. The CDR3 spans 13 residues. The V gene lost 1 base and the J gene lost 8 bases, with 11 bases spanning the gap. CDR3: CASSLVWGDGYTF. CDR3 nucleotides: TGTGCCAGCAGCTTAGTTTGGGGGGACGGCTACACCTTC.

This chain uses TRBV5-1 with TRBJ1-1; the D gene is possibly TRBD1 (5 bases). Trimming cost V 4 bases and J 5 bases, with 12 bases left between them. Germline V gene data show CDR1 as SGHRS and CDR2 as YFSETQ. The CDR3 contains 13 residues. The CDR3 nucleotides read TGCGCCAGCAGCCCCCGACAGACTACTGAAGCTTTCTTT. Amino acid sequence: CASSPRQTTEAFF.

The chain combines TRBV11-3 with TRBJ2-1; tentatively, D is TRBD1 (6 bases). V lost 5 bases and J lost 0, with 17 bases in between. The CDR3 runs to 17 residues. CDR1 and CDR2 (germline): SGHNT, YENEEA. The CDR3 here is CASSQGTASSSYNEQFF. The CDR3 DNA follows: TGTGCCAGCAGCCAGGGGACCGCTTCGAGCTCCTACAATGAGCAGTTCTTC.

This clone was counted a few times. The V call is TRBV6-1, the J call TRBJ1-2, with D unresolved. The CDR3 runs to 12 residues. Germline values: CDR1 MNHNS, CDR2 SASEGT. Trimming left V 3 bases short and J 9 bases short, with 11 bases between. This chain's CDR3 is CASSEARHSYTF. CDR3 coding DNA: TGTGCCAGCAGTGAGGCGAGGCATAGCTACACCTTC.

The genes are TRBV7-8 and TRBJ1-5; 8 bases map to TRBD1. This CDR3 is built from 15 residues. Trimming took 1 base from V and 2 from J; bases not matched to a gene: 1. Germline CDR1 is SGHVS and CDR2 is FQNEAQ. CDR3 residues: CASSLDRGGNQPQHF. DNA for the CDR3: TGTGCCAGCAGCTTAGACAGGGGGGGCAATCAGCCCCAGCATTTT.

J is TRBJ2-3 and V is TRBV9, with 10 bases matching TRBD2. Germline assignment: CDR1 SGDLS and CDR2 YYNGEE. This CDR3 comprises 16 residues. V was clipped by 0 bases and J by 6 bases; unmatched bases: 7. The CDR3: CASSVGSGRPVDTQYF. Written as DNA, the CDR3 is TGTGCCAGCAGCGTAGGTAGCGGGAGGCCTGTGGATACGCAGTATTTT.

The chain links TRBV5-5 to TRBJ1-1; D is ambiguous. This CDR3 contains 13 residues. V was pared by 1 base and J by 6 bases, with 10 bases between. From germline, CDR1 is SGHKS and CDR2 YYEKEE (reference sequence). CDR3 nucleotides: TGTGCCAGCAGCTTGTTGACTTACGCTGAAGCTTTCTTT. It yields the protein CASSLLTYAEAFF.

This chain uses TRBV7-2 with TRBJ2-7; D perhaps matches TRBD2 (6 bases). V lost 0 bases and J 4 bases, leaving 13 bases between the germline ends. CDR1 and CDR2 (germline): SGHTA, FQGNSA. The CDR3 contains 15 residues. CDR3 sequence (DNA): TGTGCCAGCAGCTTAGCGGGTAGCGGCGGATACGAGCAGTACTTC. It specifies CASSLAGSGGYEQYF. Drawing the rest from reference TRBV7-2 and TRBJ2-7, the complete variable domain is GAGVSQSPSNKVTEKGKDVELRCDPISGHTALYWYRQSLGQGLEFLIYFQGNSAPDKSGLPSDRFSAERTGGSVSTLTIQRTQQEDSAVYLCASSLAGSGGYEQYFGPGTRLTVT.

The CDR3 spells CASSLQGPTDTQYF. The CDR3 region has the DNA TGTGCCAGCAGCCTCCAGGGCCCCACAGATACGCAGTATTTT. The genes are TRBV5-5 and TRBJ2-3; D is possibly TRBD1 (5 bases). From germline, CDR1 is SGHKS and CDR2 YYEKEE (reference sequence). This CDR3 is 14 amino acids long. V lost 4 bases and J 2 bases, leaving 11 bases between the germline ends.

The J gene is TRBJ2-5, the V gene TRBV7-9, with 9 bases identical to TRBD2. Germline V gene data show CDR1 as SEHNR and CDR2 as FQNEAQ (reference sequence). The V and J ends lost 0 bases and 1 base, in that order; junction bases with no gene match: 9. The CDR3 covers 18 residues. The CDR3 nucleotides are TGTGCCAGCAGCTTAGCCCTTGCTCTAGCGGGAAGCCAAGAGACCCAGTACTTC. Its protein product is CASSLALALAGSQETQYF.

J is TRBJ1-3 and V is TRBV27; 9 bases are a match to TRBD1. After removal of 5 bases from V and 3 bases from J, the junction contained 5 bases not matched to a gene. Germline V CDR1 and CDR2: MNHEY, SMNVEV (reference sequence). There are 15 residues in the CDR3. DNA for the CDR3: TGTGCCAGCAGTATACAGGGGGCGCTTGGAAACACCATATATTTT. Protein: CASSIQGALGNTIYF.

V usage is TRBV6-5 and J usage is TRBJ1-2; a possible D gene is TRBD1 (6 bases). The CDR3 is made up of 15 amino acids. V lost 6 bases, J lost 4 bases, and 18 bases lay in between. From germline, CDR1 is MNHEY and CDR2 SVGAGI. CDR3 coding DNA: TGTGCCAGCAGATTAGGGGACACCCGGGGCTATGGCTACACCTTC. It yields the protein CASRLGDTRGYGYTF.

The chain couples TRBV5-1 to TRBJ1-1; 10 bases fit TRBD1. The CDR3 sequence is 16 residues long. Germline V gives CDR1 SGHRS, CDR2 YFSETQ. The V gene end was trimmed by 6 bases and the J gene end by 1 base; junction bases not matched to a gene: 9. The DNA for the CDR3 is TGCGCCAGCACGCCGGGACAGGGGTTCAAGAACACTGAAGCTTTCTTT. This sequence encodes CASTPGQGFKNTEAFF.